This T cell receptor (beta chain) emerged from a study of blood T cell repertoires in COVID-19. About the research overall: Acute and convalescent COVID-19 samples came from the United States, Italy and Spain.

J gave up 4 bases and V 6 bases, and 6 bases lay outside the gene matches. The CDR3 totals 15 residues. CDR1 is SNHLY, CDR2 FYNNEI, per germline. The authors' processing: Reference gene primer amplification in the assay estimated nucleated cell counts. TCRdb's copy holds only in-frame clones and misses some; the assay was immunoSEQ multiplex PCR. V, J and clone size are taken as reported in that table, and D and trimming were inferred from the DNA itself. The data show about 56,000 clones, roughly 89% seen once. The J gene is TRBJ2-2, the V gene TRBV2; 9 bases map to TRBD2. Material for sequencing was peripheral blood. This receptor was obtained from a woman aged 55-69 years with COVID-19, enrolled during active disease. CDR3 bases: TGTGCCAGCAGGGGGACTAGCCTTGTCACCGGGGAGCTGTTTTTT. It specifies CASRGTSLVTGELFF. Filled out from reference TRBV2 and TRBJ2-2, the complete variable domain reads EPEVTQTPSHQVTQMGQEVILRCVPISNHLYFYWYRQILGQKVEFLVSFYNNEISEKSEIFDDQFSVERPDGSNFTLKIRSTKLEDSAMYFCASRGTSLVTGELFFGEGSRLTVL.